This T cell receptor beta chain comes out of a study of identifying expanded T cells in peripheral blood. Overall study results and limits: Over two and four weeks, about 16 and 19 clones changed, versus roughly 1.1 between replicates.

The data were produced by immunoSEQ multiplex PCR, yet TCRdb's version contains in-frame clones alone and is incomplete. The sample yields 100,000 to 150,000 clones, 84% seen once. CDR1 and CDR2 from the germline V gene are SGHNT and YENEEA. Trimming took 5 bases from V and 3 from J, leaving 17 bases between them. This CDR3 contains 15 residues. Points on this clone: Its antigen is unknown.

The sequence came from a person between 18 and 69 years old in good health. The sample taken for sequencing was blood. This chain uses TRBV11-3 with TRBJ2-7; D might be TRBD1 or TRBD2, each matching 5 bases. The DNA for the CDR3 is TGTGCCAGCAGCGGCCGGGGCGAAAATTACTACGAGCAGTACTTC. Protein sequence: CASSGRGENYYEQYF.